Listed below are T cell receptor beta chains from one sample, sequenced in a study of T cell responses to AZD1222 COVID-19 vaccine. Produced via immunoSEQ multiplex PCR; TCRdb's table is partial and in-frame only. The sample records around 190,000 clones, approximately 90% being singletons. The specimen was peripheral blood, collected 28 days after the second AZD1222 dose. Every receptor here comes from an adult who received the AZD1222 COVID-19 vaccine. Both conserved end residues are trimmed from each CDR3.

j_gene: TRBJ2-1; v_gene: TRBV2; CDR3aa: ASSRVGLYNEQF
j_gene: TRBJ2-5; v_gene: TRBV5-1; CDR3aa: ASSLGGTRETQY
j_gene: TRBJ1-5; v_gene: TRBV6-5; CDR3aa: ASTAGQSNQPQH
j_gene: TRBJ2-7; v_gene: TRBV29-1; CDR3aa: SVEDVLAGNAQY
j_gene: TRBJ1-2; v_gene: TRBV9; CDR3aa: ASSVVPGVSPDYGYT
j_gene: TRBJ2-5; v_gene: TRBV7-9; CDR3aa: ASSWGTVEETQY
j_gene: TRBJ1-6; v_gene: TRBV7-9; CDR3aa: ASSLESYNSPLH
j_gene: TRBJ1-5; v_gene: TRBV5-5; CDR3aa: ASGETGRGPQH
j_gene: TRBJ2-3; v_gene: TRBV7-3; CDR3aa: ASSLTAGTSGLLDTQY
j_gene: TRBJ1-3; v_gene: TRBV7-9; CDR3aa: ASSSYNGDSSGNTIY
j_gene: TRBJ2-6; v_gene: TRBV27; CDR3aa: ASSLVGTGANVLT
j_gene: TRBJ2-3; v_gene: TRBV7-2; CDR3aa: ASSLRGGQRITDTQY
j_gene: TRBJ2-3; v_gene: TRBV5-1; CDR3aa: ASSLAGRVSDTQY
j_gene: TRBJ2-7; v_gene: TRBV12-3/TRBV12-4; CDR3aa: ASKGTSLNEQY
j_gene: TRBJ1-6; v_gene: TRBV29-1; CDR3aa: SVCQGNNSPLH
j_gene: TRBJ1-1; v_gene: TRBV28; CDR3aa: ASRSLGTEAF
j_gene: TRBJ1-1; v_gene: TRBV19; CDR3aa: ASSIHLNTEAF
j_gene: TRBJ2-5; v_gene: TRBV2; CDR3aa: ASRVQKTNQETQY
j_gene: TRBJ1-1; v_gene: TRBV27; CDR3aa: ASSSPGNAGGEAF
j_gene: TRBJ1-6; v_gene: TRBV5-1; CDR3aa: ASSGETGSNSPLH
j_gene: TRBJ2-2; v_gene: TRBV18; CDR3aa: ASSSSTGELF
j_gene: TRBJ1-5; v_gene: TRBV30; CDR3aa: AWSGDRQPQH
j_gene: TRBJ2-1; v_gene: TRBV6-5; CDR3aa: ASRNTRSYNEQF
j_gene: TRBJ1-4; v_gene: TRBV18; CDR3aa: ASRQGLNEKLF